A few counts support the clone carrying this T cell receptor beta chain. No antigen is known for it. Germline V gene lookup returns CDR1 LGHNT and CDR2 FRNRAP. V trimming: 7 bases; J trimming: 3 bases; junction bases outside the gene matches: 3. CDR3 length equals 13 residues. Sequencing used immunoSEQ multiplex PCR; TCRdb keeps in-frame clones, though not all of them. The top ten clones hold about 8.2% of a sample with 140,000 or so clones, roughly nine tenths of them seen once. The sample originates from a study of cytomegalovirus exposure and HLA in healthy donors. Study information: Later analysis reported that the 120 validation repertoires shared the platform of the approximately 690 first-cohort repertoires.

Findings and limits, study-wide: The authors enumerated some 170 TCR beta chains as linked to cytomegalovirus.

The sequence was obtained from a woman aged 18-29 years in good health and CMV-seropositive. Sequencing was done on a sample of PBMCs. This rearrangement joins TRBV12-5 to TRBJ1-5; 7 bases map to TRBD1. The CDR3 is CASEGQPNQPQHF. CDR3 bases: TGTGCTAGTGAGGGACAGCCCAATCAGCCCCAGCATTTT.